Listed here are 19 T cell receptor beta chains from one sample, sequenced in a study of OX40 agonist ivuxolimab in advanced cancers. Sequencing was performed with immunoSEQ multiplex PCR; in TCRdb, only in-frame clones are kept and a portion is missing. The repertoire holds 55,000 or so clones, with about 85% as singletons. Sequenced here: CD4+ or CD8+ T cells sorted from blood, sampled in a trial of the OX40 agonist ivuxolimab. These receptors originate from an adult with an advanced solid tumor such as melanoma, head and neck, liver or kidney cancer.

This clone is large (0.1 to 1%) within its sample. The J gene is TRBJ1-2, the V gene TRBV2; TRBD1 aligns across 10 bases. Trimming at V came to 6 bases and at J to 8 bases, leaving 6 bases not matched to a gene. The CDR3 has 13 amino acids. Per the germline V gene, CDR1 is SNHLY and CDR2 is FYNNEI. The CDR3 reads CASSRQGAEGYTF. In DNA form, the CDR3 reads TGTGCCAGCAGCCGACAGGGGGCGGAGGGCTACACCTTC.

The chain is built from TRBV7-9 and TRBJ2-7, with D unresolved. CDR3 length: 14 residues. The V and J ends lost 2 bases and 0 bases respectively, with 8 bases between them. The germline V gene has CDR1 SEHNR and CDR2 FQNEAQ (reference sequence). Written as DNA, the CDR3 is TGTGCCAGCAGCTTACCCGCCAACTCCTACGAGCAGTACTTC. Its translation: CASSLPANSYEQYF.

V usage is TRBV27 and J usage is TRBJ1-5; D unclear. The CDR3 runs to 13 residues. Germline V gives CDR1 MNHEY, CDR2 SMNVEV (reference sequence). The V end was cut by 5 bases, the J end by 15 bases, with 20 bases between. The CDR3 DNA sequence: TGTGCCAGCAGTCCCAATCCTGGGAAGCACTGGCATTTT. Amino acid sequence: CASSPNPGKHWHF.

The chain couples TRBV18 to TRBJ1-2; D call uncertain. The germline V gene has CDR1 KGHSH and CDR2 LQKENI. The CDR3 is 13 residues long. V shed 4 bases and J shed 3 bases, with 9 bases lying between them. CDR3 bases: TGTGCCAGCTCACAGGGTTACGACTATGGCTACACCTTC. The encoded protein is CASSQGYDYGYTF.

The chain combines TRBV2 with TRBJ2-7; D is possibly TRBD1 or TRBD2 (5 bases each). The germline CDR1 and CDR2 sequences are SNHLY and FYNNEI. V lost 4 bases to trimming and J lost 3 bases, with 13 bases between them. The CDR3 is 14 residues long. The CDR3 loop reads CASSAGRLFYEQYF. CDR3 nucleotides: TGTGCCAGCAGTGCGGGACGGCTCTTCTACGAGCAGTACTTC.

The chain employs TRBV5-1 and TRBJ1-4, with 9 bases matching TRBD1. CDR3 size: 17 residues. Per the germline V gene, CDR1 is SGHRS and CDR2 is YFSETQ. The V segment lost 3 bases and the J segment 4 bases; nucleotides outside the gene matches: 10. This CDR3 is CASSSQPTGGGNEKLFF. CDR3 bases: TGCGCCAGCAGCTCCCAACCTACAGGGGGCGGTAATGAAAAACTGTTTTTT.

This clone was detected once. The rearrangement links TRBV5-4 to TRBJ2-3; D is possibly TRBD2 (5 bases). Trimming removed 5 bases at V and 3 bases at J, with 13 bases between. This CDR3 comprises 14 residues. Germline lookup yields CDR1 SGHNT and CDR2 YYREEE (reference sequence). CDR3 sequence: CASSPEGGTDTQYF. For the CDR3, the DNA is TGTGCCAGCAGTCCTGAAGGAGGAACAGATACGCAGTATTTT.

The chain is built from TRBV7-3 and TRBJ2-7, with 9 bases aligning to TRBD2. Unmatched junction bases numbered 5, after V lost 5 bases and J lost 0 bases. This CDR3 is 15 amino acids long. The V gene's germline CDR1 is SGHTA and CDR2 FQGTGA. The CDR3 DNA follows: TGTGCCAGCAGCCAAGATAGCGGGAGCTCCTACGAGCAGTACTTC. Residues: CASSQDSGSSYEQYF.

The chain joins TRBV7-9 to TRBJ2-7; TRBD1 might be the D (7 bases). Trimming left V 3 bases short and J 5 bases short, with 14 bases between. Germline loops: CDR1 SEHNR, CDR2 FQNEAQ (reference sequence). The length of the CDR3 is 14 residues. The CDR3 DNA follows: TGTGCCAGCAGCTTGGAGGGACAGTACGACGAGCAGTACTTC. It encodes CASSLEGQYDEQYF. The full variable domain, its missing parts supplied by reference TRBV7-9 and TRBJ2-7, is DTGVSQNPRHKITKRGQNVTFRCDPISEHNRLYWYRQTLGQGPEFLTYFQNEAQLEKSRLLSDRFSAERPKGSFSTLEIQRTEQGDSAMYLCASSLEGQYDEQYFGPGTRLTVT.

J is TRBJ2-3 and V is TRBV4-1; D might be TRBD2 (5 bases). Trimming removed 2 bases from V and 1 base from J, with 16 bases in between. Germline V gene lookup returns CDR1 MGHRA and CDR2 YSYEKL. The CDR3 length is 17 residues. The CDR3 sequence is CASSQTDSSSGTDTQYF. The DNA for the CDR3 is TGCGCCAGCAGCCAAACGGATTCTAGCTCTGGCACAGATACGCAGTATTTT.

This sequence joins TRBV4-2 and TRBJ2-3; 8 bases are a match to TRBD2. The CDR3 totals 16 residues. The germline V gene has CDR1 LGHNA and CDR2 YNFKEQ. Germline trimming cut 0 bases from V and 6 bases from J; bases unmatched to any gene: 8. CDR3 loop: CASSQDSSGGGDTQYF. The DNA of the CDR3 is TGTGCCAGCAGCCAAGATAGTTCGGGAGGGGGGGATACGCAGTATTTT.

The gene calls are TRBV7-9 and TRBJ2-5; no clear D gene. Per the germline V gene, CDR1 is SEHNR and CDR2 is FQNEAQ (reference sequence). Trimming left V 8 bases short and J 5 bases short, with 6 bases between. This CDR3 is built from 10 residues. The CDR3 nucleotides read TGTGCCAGCCCCAGGGAGACCCAGTACTTC. It specifies CASPRETQYF.

The rearrangement joins TRBV18 to TRBJ2-1; 10 nucleotides line up with TRBD2. The CDR3 has 18 amino acids. Trimming took 0 bases from V and 6 from J; bases not matched to a gene: 11. Germline V gives CDR1 KGHSH, CDR2 LQKENI. Here the CDR3 reads CASSPPNSRSGRGNEQFF. CDR3 DNA sequence: TGTGCCAGCTCACCACCGAATTCGAGGAGCGGGAGGGGCAATGAGCAGTTCTTC.

To note about this clone: The junction does not match germline at one end; this may be a read error. V usage is TRBV18 and J usage is TRBJ2-2, with D perhaps being TRBD1 or TRBD2 (5 bases each). CDR3 length: 14 residues. The V gene's germline CDR1 is KGHSH and CDR2 LQKENI. The CDR3 DNA reads TGTGCCAGCGCACCCGTGAGGGGCACCGGGGAGCTGTTTTTT. This gives the protein CASAPVRGTGELFF.

This sequence joins TRBV10-2 and TRBJ2-7; D possibly matches TRBD1 or TRBD2 (5 bases each). The germline V gene has CDR1 WSHSY and CDR2 SAAADI. Deletions cut 2 bases from V and 7 bases from J, with 15 bases between. The CDR3 sequence is 14 residues long. CDR3 in amino acids: CASSEGLGLREQYF. CDR3 nucleotides: TGCGCCAGCAGTGAGGGACTGGGGCTGCGGGAGCAGTACTTC.

The chain carries TRBV7-9 and TRBJ2-7, with 9 bases identical to TRBD1. The CDR3 runs 14 residues. Germline V gene lookup returns CDR1 SEHNR and CDR2 FQNEAQ (reference sequence). Trimming took 8 bases from V and 3 from J; bases not matched to a gene: 8. The CDR3 nucleotides are TGTGCCAGCGACCTGGGACAGGGAAACTACGAGCAGTACTTC. This encodes CASDLGQGNYEQYF.

The gene calls are TRBV30 and TRBJ1-1; D ambiguous. Germline-derived CDR1 and CDR2 are GTSNPN and SVGIG (reference sequence). CDR3 length: 16 residues. Trimming took off 4 bases at V and 4 bases at J, with 22 bases between the two ends. CDR3 bases: TGTGCCTGGACTTACGGGATCTACAAATTAGGCACTGAAGCTTTCTTT. It translates to CAWTYGIYKLGTEAFF.

This clone has only a few counts. The rearrangement links TRBV28 to TRBJ1-5, with TRBD1 as a possible D gene (5 bases). Germline CDR1 MDHEN, CDR2 SYDVKM. The length of the CDR3 is 14 residues. V lost 3 bases to trimming and J lost 4 bases, with 10 bases between them. The CDR3 DNA sequence: TGTGCCAGCAGTTTTGGGACTGGGAATCAGCCCCAGCATTTT. Translation gives CASSFGTGNQPQHF.

With regard to this clone: The conserved phenylalanine or tryptophan is not found at the CDR3 terminus, so this likely reflects a read error. V usage is TRBV19 and J usage is TRBJ1-2; D possibly corresponds to TRBD1 (5 bases). The germline V gene encodes CDR1 LNHDA and CDR2 SQIVND (reference sequence). The CDR3 loop spans 16 amino acids. Between the trimmed V and J ends, which lost 0 bases and 2 bases, there was a span of 13 bases. The CDR3 loop is CASSIDRGSRNYGYTL. The DNA of the CDR3 is TGTGCCAGTAGTATAGACCGGGGGTCCCGCAACTATGGCTACACCCTC.